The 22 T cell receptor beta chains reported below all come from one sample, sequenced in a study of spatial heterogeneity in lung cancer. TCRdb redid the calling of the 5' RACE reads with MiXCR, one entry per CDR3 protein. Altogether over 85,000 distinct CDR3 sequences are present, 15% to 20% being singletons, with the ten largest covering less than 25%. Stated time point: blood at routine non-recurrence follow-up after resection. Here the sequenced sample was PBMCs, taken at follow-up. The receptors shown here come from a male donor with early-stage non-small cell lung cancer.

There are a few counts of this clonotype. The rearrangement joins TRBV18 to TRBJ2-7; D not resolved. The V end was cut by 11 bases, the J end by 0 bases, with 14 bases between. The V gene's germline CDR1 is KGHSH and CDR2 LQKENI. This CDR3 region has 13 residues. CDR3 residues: CASADLSSYEQYF. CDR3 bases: TGTGCCTCCGCTGACTTAAGCTCCTACGAGCAGTACTTC.

The CDR3 DNA sequence: TGTGCCAGCAGCCTCGGGACAGCTTCTCGACAGTACGTC. This sequence encodes CASSLGTASRQYV. The chain links TRBV14 to TRBJ2-7; 7 bases match TRBD1. Trimming at V came to 4 bases and at J to 10 bases, leaving 10 bases not matched to a gene. Germline V gene lookup returns CDR1 SGHDN and CDR2 FVKESK. The CDR3 runs 13 residues.

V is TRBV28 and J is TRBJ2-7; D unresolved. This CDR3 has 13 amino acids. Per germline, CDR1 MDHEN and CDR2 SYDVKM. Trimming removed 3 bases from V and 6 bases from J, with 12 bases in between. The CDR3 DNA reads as TGTGCCAGCAGTTTGTCTGGGTCGGGCGAGCAGTACTTC. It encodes CASSLSGSGEQYF. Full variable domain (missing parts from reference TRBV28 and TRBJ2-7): DVKVTQSSRYLVKRTGEKVFLECVQDMDHENMFWYRQDPGLGLRLIYFSYDVKMKEKGDIPEGYSVSREKKERFSLILESASTNQTSMYLCASSLSGSGEQYFGPGTRLTVT.

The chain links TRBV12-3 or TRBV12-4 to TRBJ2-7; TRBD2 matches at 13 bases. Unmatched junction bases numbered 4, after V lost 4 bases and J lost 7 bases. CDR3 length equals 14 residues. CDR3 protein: CASSSQGLAGEQYF. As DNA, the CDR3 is TGTGCCAGCAGTTCCCAGGGACTAGCGGGGGAGCAGTACTTC.

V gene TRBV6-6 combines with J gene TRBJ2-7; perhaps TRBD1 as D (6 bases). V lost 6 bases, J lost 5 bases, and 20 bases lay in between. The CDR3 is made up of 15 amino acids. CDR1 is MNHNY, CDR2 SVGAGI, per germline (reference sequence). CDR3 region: CASRYPGHGSDEQYF. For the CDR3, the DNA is TGTGCCAGCAGATATCCGGGACACGGGTCCGACGAGCAGTACTTC.

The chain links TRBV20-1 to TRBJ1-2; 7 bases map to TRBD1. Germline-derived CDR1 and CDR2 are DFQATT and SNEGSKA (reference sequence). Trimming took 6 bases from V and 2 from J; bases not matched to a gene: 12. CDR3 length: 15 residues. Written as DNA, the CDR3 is TGCAGTGCATTTGGCCGGGGACAGCAGAACTATGGCTACACCTTC. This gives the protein CSAFGRGQQNYGYTF.

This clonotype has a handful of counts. The CDR3: CASSYVQGVNTEAFF. The CDR3 DNA sequence: TGCGCCAGCAGCTACGTACAAGGAGTGAACACTGAAGCTTTCTTT. The V and J genes are TRBV4-1 and TRBJ1-1; D is unresolved. This CDR3 has 15 amino acids. With 5 bases removed from V and 0 bases from J, the gap between germline ends came to 13 bases. CDR1 is MGHRA and CDR2 is YSYEKL in the germline V gene.

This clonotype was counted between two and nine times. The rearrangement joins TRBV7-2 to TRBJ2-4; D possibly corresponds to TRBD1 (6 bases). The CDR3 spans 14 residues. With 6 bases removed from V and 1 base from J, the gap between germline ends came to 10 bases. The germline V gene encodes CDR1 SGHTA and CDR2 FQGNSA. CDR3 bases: TGTGCCAGCAGACCGCAGGGGGCCAAAAACATTCAGTACTTC. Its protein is CASRPQGAKNIQYF.

The CDR3 loop reads CATSDPPGQGAQKEKLFF. The DNA for the CDR3 is TGTGCCACCAGTGATCCCCCGGGACAGGGGGCTCAAAAGGAAAAACTGTTTTTT. V and J are TRBV24-1 and TRBJ1-4, with 12 bases aligning to TRBD1. The CDR3 spans 18 residues. After removal of 3 bases from V and 8 bases from J, the junction contained 12 bases not matched to a gene. Germline values: CDR1 KGHDR, CDR2 SFDVKD.

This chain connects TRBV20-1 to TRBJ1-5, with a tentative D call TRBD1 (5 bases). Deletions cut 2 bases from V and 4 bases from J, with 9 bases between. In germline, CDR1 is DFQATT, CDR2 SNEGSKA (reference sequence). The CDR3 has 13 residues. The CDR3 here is CSARSDRNQPQHF. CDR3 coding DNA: TGCAGTGCTAGAAGCGACAGAAATCAGCCCCAGCATTTT.

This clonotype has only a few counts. DNA for the CDR3: TGTGCCAGCAATATGGACAGCTATAATTCACCCCTCCACTTT. This translates into CASNMDSYNSPLHF. The chain carries TRBV12-3 or TRBV12-4 and TRBJ1-6, with D possibly matching TRBD1 (6 bases). The CDR3 is 14 residues long. V shed 7 bases and J shed 3 bases, with 10 bases lying between them.

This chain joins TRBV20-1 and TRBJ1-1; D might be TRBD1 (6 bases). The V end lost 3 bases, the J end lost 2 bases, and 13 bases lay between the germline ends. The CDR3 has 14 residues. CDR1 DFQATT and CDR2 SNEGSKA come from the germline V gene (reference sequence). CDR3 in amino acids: CSARLQGSNTEAFF. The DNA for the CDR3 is TGCAGTGCTAGGCTACAGGGTTCCAACACTGAAGCTTTCTTT.

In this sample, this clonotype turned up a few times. CDR3 amino acids: CASRTGTGVTGELFF. The CDR3 coding sequence is TGTGCCAGCAGAACCGGGACAGGCGTCACCGGGGAGCTGTTTTTT. This rearrangement joins TRBV6-2 or TRBV6-3 to TRBJ2-2, with 8 bases aligning to TRBD1. In germline, CDR1 is MNHEY, CDR2 SVGEGT. CDR3 length: 15 amino acids. V lost 6 bases and J lost 4; bases outside the gene matches: 7.

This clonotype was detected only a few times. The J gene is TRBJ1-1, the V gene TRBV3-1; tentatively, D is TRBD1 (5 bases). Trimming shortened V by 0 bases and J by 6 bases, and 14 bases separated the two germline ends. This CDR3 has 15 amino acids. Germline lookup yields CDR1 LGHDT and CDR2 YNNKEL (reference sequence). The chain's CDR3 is CASSQDHGRGSEAFF. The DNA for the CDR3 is TGTGCCAGCAGCCAAGATCATGGGAGGGGATCTGAAGCTTTCTTT.

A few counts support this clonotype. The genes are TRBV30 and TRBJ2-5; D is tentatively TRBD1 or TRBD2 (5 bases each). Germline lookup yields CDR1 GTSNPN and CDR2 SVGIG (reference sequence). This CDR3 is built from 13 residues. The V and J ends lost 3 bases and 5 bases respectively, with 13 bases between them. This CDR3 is CAWSQGTGETQYF. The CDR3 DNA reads TGTGCCTGGAGCCAGGGCACGGGGGAGACCCAGTACTTC.

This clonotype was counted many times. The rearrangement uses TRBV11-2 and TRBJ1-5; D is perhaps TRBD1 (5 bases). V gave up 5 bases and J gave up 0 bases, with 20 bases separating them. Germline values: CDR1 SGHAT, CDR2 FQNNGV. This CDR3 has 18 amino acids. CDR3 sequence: CASSTRGILFYSNQPQHF. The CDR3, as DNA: TGTGCCAGCAGCACTAGGGGCATCCTTTTTTATAGCAATCAGCCCCAGCATTTT.

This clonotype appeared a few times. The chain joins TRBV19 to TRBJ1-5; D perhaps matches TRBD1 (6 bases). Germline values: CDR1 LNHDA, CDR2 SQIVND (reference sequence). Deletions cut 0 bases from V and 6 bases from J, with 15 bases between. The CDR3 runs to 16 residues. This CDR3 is CASSIEAGGGVQPQHF. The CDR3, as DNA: TGTGCCAGTAGTATAGAGGCCGGGGGCGGCGTTCAGCCCCAGCATTTT.

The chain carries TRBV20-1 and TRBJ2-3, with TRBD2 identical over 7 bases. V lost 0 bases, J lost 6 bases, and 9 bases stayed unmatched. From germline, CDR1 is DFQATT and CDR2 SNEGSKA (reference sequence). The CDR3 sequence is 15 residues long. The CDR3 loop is CSARELWGGADTQYF. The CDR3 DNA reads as TGCAGTGCTAGAGAACTTTGGGGAGGGGCGGATACGCAGTATTTT.

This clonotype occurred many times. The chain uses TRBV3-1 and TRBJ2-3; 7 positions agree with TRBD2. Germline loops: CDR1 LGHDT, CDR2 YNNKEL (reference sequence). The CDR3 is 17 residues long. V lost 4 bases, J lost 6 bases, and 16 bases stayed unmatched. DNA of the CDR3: TGTGCCAGCAGCCGAGGTACTAGCGAACGGGGGTTGGATACGCAGTATTTT. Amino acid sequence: CASSRGTSERGLDTQYF.

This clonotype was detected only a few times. CDR3 in DNA: TGCGCCAGCAGCCTCACAGGGAAAGAGCAGTTCTTC. Translation gives CASSLTGKEQFF. The chain joins TRBV4-1 to TRBJ2-1; maybe TRBD1 (6 bases). The germline gives CDR1 MGHRA, CDR2 YSYEKL. The CDR3 runs 12 residues. V was trimmed by 4 bases and J by 10 bases, leaving 11 bases between them.

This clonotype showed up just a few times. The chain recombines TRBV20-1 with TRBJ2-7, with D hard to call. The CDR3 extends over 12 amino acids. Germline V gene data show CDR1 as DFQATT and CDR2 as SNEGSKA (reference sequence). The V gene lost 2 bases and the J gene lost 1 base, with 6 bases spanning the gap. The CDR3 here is CSARTDSYEQYF. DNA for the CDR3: TGCAGTGCTAGAACGGATTCCTACGAGCAGTACTTC.

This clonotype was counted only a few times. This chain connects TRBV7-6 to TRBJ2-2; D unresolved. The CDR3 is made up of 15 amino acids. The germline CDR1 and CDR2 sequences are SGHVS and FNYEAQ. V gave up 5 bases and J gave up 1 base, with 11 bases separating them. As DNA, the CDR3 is TGTGCCAGCAGCAGAGACGGAATGAACACCGGGGAGCTGTTTTTT. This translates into CASSRDGMNTGELFF. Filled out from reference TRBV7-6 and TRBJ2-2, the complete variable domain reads GAGVSQSPRYKVTKRGQDVALRCDPISGHVSLYWYRQALGQGPEFLTYFNYEAQQDKSGLPNDRFSAERPEGSISTLTIQRTEQRDSAMYRCASSRDGMNTGELFFGEGSRLTVL.